This T cell receptor (beta chain) originates from a study of brain T cells in children with intractable seizures. The data were produced by immunoSEQ multiplex PCR, yet TCRdb's version contains in-frame clones alone and is incomplete. The data hold roughly 64,000 clones, with about 96% observed a single time. The CDR3 runs to 15 residues. V lost 9 bases to trimming and J lost 1 base, with 18 bases between them. CDR1 and CDR2 from the germline V gene are LNHDA and SQIVND (reference sequence). This clonotype was sampled from a boy younger than two with focal cortical dysplasia and intractable seizures. Here the sequenced sample was peripheral blood, taken at surgery. The V gene is TRBV19, the J gene TRBJ1-1; a possible D gene is TRBD1 (5 bases). CDR3 nucleotides: TGTGCCAGCAGGGACCGGCAGACCTCGAACACTGAAGCTTTCTTT. Its translation is CASRDRQTSNTEAFF.